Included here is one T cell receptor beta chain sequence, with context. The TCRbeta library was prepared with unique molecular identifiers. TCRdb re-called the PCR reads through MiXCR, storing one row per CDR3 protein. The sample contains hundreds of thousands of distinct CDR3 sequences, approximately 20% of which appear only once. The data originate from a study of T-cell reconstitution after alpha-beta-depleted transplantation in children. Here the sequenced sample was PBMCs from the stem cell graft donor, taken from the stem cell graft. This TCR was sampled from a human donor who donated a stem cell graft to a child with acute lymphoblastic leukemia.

CDR3 region: CASSQDPSALQYF. Here the CDR3 DNA reads TGCGCCAGCAGCCAAGATCCGAGTGCGCTTCAGTACTTC. The V and J genes are TRBV4-1 and TRBJ2-4; unclear D gene. The CDR3 is 13 residues long. Germline loops: CDR1 MGHRA, CDR2 YSYEKL. The germline V and J ends were trimmed by 0 bases and 11 bases, with 11 bases remaining between them.